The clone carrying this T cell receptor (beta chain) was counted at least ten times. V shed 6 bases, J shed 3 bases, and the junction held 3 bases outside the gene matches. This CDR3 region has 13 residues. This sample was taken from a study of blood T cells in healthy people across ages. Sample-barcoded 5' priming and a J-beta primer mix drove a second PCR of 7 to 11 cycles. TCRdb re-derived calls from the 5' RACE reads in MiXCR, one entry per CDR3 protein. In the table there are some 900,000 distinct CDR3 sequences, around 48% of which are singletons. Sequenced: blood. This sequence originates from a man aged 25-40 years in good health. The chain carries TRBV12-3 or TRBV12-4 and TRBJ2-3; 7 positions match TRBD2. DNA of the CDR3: TGTGCCAGCAGCACCGGGGGGACAGATACGCAGTATTTT. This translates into CASSTGGTDTQYF.